The entry below gives a single T cell receptor (beta chain) sequence along with its context. No antigen is known for it. The sample comes from a study of radiotherapy plus CTLA-4 blockade in lung cancer. Study-wide context: Objective responses were seen in around 18% of patients, disease control in more than 30%.

V was cut by 1 base and J by 1 base, with 5 bases left in between. The CDR3 is 13 amino acids. Germline V gene lookup returns CDR1 SGDLS and CDR2 YYNGEE. Lung cancer patients with chemo-refractory metastatic non-small-cell disease were given focal radiation plus CTLA-4 blockade with ipilimumab. Study observations and caveats: Following radiotherapy plus ipilimumab, tumor-derived TCR clones expanded in the blood. Early clone dynamics of blood T cells, plus interferon-beta, reportedly predicted response best.

The table came from immunoSEQ multiplex PCR; TCRdb's copy has only in-frame clones and leaves some out. The sample lists approximately 47,000 clones, 63% occurring once. This receptor was obtained from a human donor with non-small cell lung cancer who had a partial response to radiotherapy plus ipilimumab. Source: peripheral blood, taken from a patient treated with radiotherapy plus ipilimumab. V gene TRBV9 combines with J gene TRBJ1-1; D gene uncertain. In nucleotides, the CDR3 is TGTGCCAGCAGCGTAAGGAGGAACACTGAAGCTTTCTTT. It codes for CASSVRRNTEAFF.